This T cell receptor (beta chain) stems from a study of control samples from healthy donors and cancer patients. Assay: immunoSEQ multiplex PCR; the TCRdb copy retains only in-frame clones and omits some. Of roughly 130,000 clones in the sample, around nine tenths were seen once. The V end lost 6 bases, the J end lost 0 bases, and 15 bases lay between the germline ends. CDR1 is MNHEY and CDR2 is SMNVEV in the germline V gene (reference sequence). This CDR3 is 16 amino acids long. This clone has a single count. Sequenced material: blood. The chain joins TRBV27 to TRBJ2-1; D is unclear. The receptor comes from a man aged 50 to 59 in good health. CDR3 loop: CASRTPTENSYNEQFF. The CDR3 DNA reads as TGTGCCAGCAGAACCCCGACTGAAAACTCCTACAATGAGCAGTTCTTC.